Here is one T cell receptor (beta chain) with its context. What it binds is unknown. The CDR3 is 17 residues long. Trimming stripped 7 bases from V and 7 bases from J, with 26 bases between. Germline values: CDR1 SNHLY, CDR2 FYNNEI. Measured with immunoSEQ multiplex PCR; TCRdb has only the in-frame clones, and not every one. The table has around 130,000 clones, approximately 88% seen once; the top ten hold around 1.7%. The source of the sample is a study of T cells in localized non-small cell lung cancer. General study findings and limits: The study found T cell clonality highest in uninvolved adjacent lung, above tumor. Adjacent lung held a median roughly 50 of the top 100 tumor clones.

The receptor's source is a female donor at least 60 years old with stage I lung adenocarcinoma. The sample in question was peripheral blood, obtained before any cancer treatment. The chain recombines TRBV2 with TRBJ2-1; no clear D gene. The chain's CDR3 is CASNRPGAAVGRNEQFF. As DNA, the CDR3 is TGTGCCAGCAACCGCCCGGGTGCGGCCGTTGGCAGGAATGAGCAGTTCTTC.